This TCR beta chain was found in a study of shared T cell receptors in the human thymus. Method: immunoSEQ multiplex PCR; TCRdb's copy keeps in-frame clones and lacks some. The top ten clones hold 0.009% to 0.0095% of a sample with hundreds of thousands of clones, around 87% of them seen once. The sample was also reused in another study, on human thymus T cells. That study reports: Finnish infants who were healthy and having corrective surgery for congenital heart defects made up the donors. The study used thymus tissue resected during corrective heart surgery.

This TCR was recovered from a boy under three years old with a congenital heart defect. Sequenced sample: thymocytes.

The CDR3 protein is CASSLFLAGVSHSYNEQFF. CDR3 sequence (DNA): TGTGCCAGCAGTTTATTCCTAGCGGGAGTGTCCCACTCCTACAATGAGCAGTTCTTC. V is TRBV27 and J is TRBJ2-1; 10 bases line up with TRBD2. Germline CDR1 is MNHEY and CDR2 is SMNVEV (reference sequence). This CDR3 comprises 19 residues. Trimming at V came to 1 base and at J to 0 bases, leaving 9 bases not matched to a gene.